This T cell receptor (beta chain) was recorded in a study of read filtering for tumor transcriptome and immune sequencing. As for the study in general: Transcriptome libraries were built from DNase-treated RNA. The study's findings and limits: The CD138-negative fraction was mixed bone marrow immune cells, not pure T cells.

Many counts were recorded for this clonotype. Antigen unknown. The CDR3 extends over 15 amino acids. CDR1 is SGHRS and CDR2 is YFSETQ in the germline V gene. With 4 bases removed from V and 4 bases from J, the gap between germline ends came to 15 bases. The library was built from around 380 ng RNA with molecular barcoded adaptors for alpha/delta and beta/gamma chains. MiXCR, applied by TCRdb to the reads, yields one record per CDR3 protein. The sample contains over 40,000 distinct CDR3 sequences, 12% of which appear only once. This clonotype originated in a donor over 35 with multiple myeloma. The chain couples TRBV5-1 to TRBJ2-1, with D possibly TRBD1 on 6 matching bases. Material: a population of CD138-negative cells sorted from bone marrow. The CDR3 DNA sequence: TGCGCCAGCAGCCCTGGGACAATTCCATACAATGAGCAGTTCTTC. It encodes CASSPGTIPYNEQFF.